This T cell receptor beta chain is from a study of glioma-infiltrating T cells. Germline V CDR1 and CDR2: DFQATT, SNEGSKA (reference sequence). V lost 0 bases and J 0 bases, leaving 15 bases between the germline ends. The CDR3 sequence is 17 residues long. This clonotype was counted many times. The antigen is unknown. Study conclusions and caveats: Very few CDR3 sequences were shared between tissue and blood. Above-expected tissue-blood divergence occurred in all gliomas, most in low-grade ones.

Using RNA template, CDR3s of TCR alpha and beta were amplified with iRepertoire arm-PCR. For one-step reverse transcription and amplification, about 90-450 ng of tissue mRNA or PBMC total RNA was used. TCRdb re-derived calls from the multiplex PCR reads in MiXCR, one entry per CDR3 protein. Of under 200,000 distinct CDR3 sequences in the sample, roughly 45% are singletons; the top ten hold around 4.9%. The sequence came from a human donor with low-grade glioma or glioblastoma, undergoing nonglioma brain surgery, or in good health (not recorded which). The gene calls are TRBV20-1 and TRBJ2-1; D ambiguous. The source material was glioma tissue, nonneoplastic brain tissue, or PBMCs (not recorded which). CDR3 in DNA: TGCAGTGCTAGAGATAGCATTGGGTTTAGCTCCTACAATGAGCAGTTCTTC. The encoded protein is CSARDSIGFSSYNEQFF.